The sequence of this T cell receptor (beta chain) was determined in a study of cytomegalovirus exposure and HLA in healthy donors. PCR employed 60 Vbeta and 13 Jbeta primers. The protocol was immunoSEQ multiplex PCR, while the TCRdb copy is restricted to in-frame clones and leaves out a portion. The table lists about 160,000 clones, roughly 77% of them singletons, with 4.9% in the top ten. V was pared by 2 bases and J by 8 bases, with 13 bases of the junction left unmatched. The CDR3 length is 17 residues. CDR1 and CDR2 from the germline V gene are SGDLS and YYNGEE. The clonotype was recovered from a male donor in good health and CMV-seronegative. The sequencing sample was made of PBMCs. V gene TRBV9 combines with J gene TRBJ1-6; 7 bases are a match to TRBD1. This CDR3 is CASSVLPSTGADSPLHF. The CDR3 DNA sequence: TGTGCCAGCAGCGTCTTACCGAGTACAGGGGCCGATTCACCCCTCCACTTT.